This is a list of T cell receptor beta chains from one sample in a study of T cells after yellow fever vaccination. TCRdb analysed the 5' RACE reads with MiXCR anew, one entry per CDR3 protein. The table lists 110,000 to 150,000 distinct CDR3 sequences, under 7% of them singletons. Source: CD4+ T cells sorted from PBMCs, taken 10 days after the yellow fever booster vaccination. The source of these receptors is a man aged 30-40 years who received the YFV17D yellow fever vaccine. The CDR3 runs from the conserved cysteine through the conserved F or W. The order of the fields is V gene, clone size, J gene, CDR3 protein. Rows give clone size only sometimes, using once, few, many, or a class for an expanded clone.

V gene: TRBV19; clone size: few; J gene: TRBJ1-5; CDR3 protein: CASTIWGANQPQHF
V gene: TRBV20-1; clone size: few; J gene: TRBJ1-2; CDR3 protein: CSATGRGRGRYGYTF
V gene: TRBV20-1; clone size: many; J gene: TRBJ1-4; CDR3 protein: CSAGHYNEKLFF
V gene: TRBV7-2; clone size: NA; J gene: TRBJ2-1; CDR3 protein: CASSFPGTYSYNEQFF
V gene: TRBV12-3/TRBV12-4; clone size: many; J gene: TRBJ2-2; CDR3 protein: CASRPSGTGELFF
V gene: TRBV28; clone size: few; J gene: TRBJ2-2; CDR3 protein: CASSVAGGPQNTGELFF
V gene: TRBV5-1; clone size: many; J gene: TRBJ2-7; CDR3 protein: CASSPWADQLAGYEQYF
V gene: TRBV7-2; clone size: NA; J gene: TRBJ1-5; CDR3 protein: CASSFERNQPQHF
V gene: TRBV29-1; clone size: many; J gene: TRBJ2-7; CDR3 protein: CSVSPGISYEQYF
V gene: TRBV20-1; clone size: NA; J gene: TRBJ1-1; CDR3 protein: CSARRWSEAFF
V gene: TRBV28; clone size: many; J gene: TRBJ1-6; CDR3 protein: CASSYPVSPSSPLHF
V gene: TRBV11-2; clone size: many; J gene: TRBJ2-1; CDR3 protein: CASSTLAGSSYNEQFF